This TCR beta chain is drawn from a study of identical twins. Study-level findings and limits: Modelling approaches yielded underestimates of out-of-frame TCR alpha sharing between monozygotic twins.

About this clonotype: Its antigen is not identified.

TCRdb independently ran MiXCR on the 5' RACE reads; one entry per CDR3 protein. Of 600,000 to 850,000 distinct CDR3 sequences listed, 15% to 20% are singletons. V dropped 6 bases and J dropped 13; count of bases not matched to a gene: 5. This CDR3 comprises 12 residues. The germline gives CDR1 SGHTA, CDR2 FQGNSA. The data were also submitted as part of a second study, on T cells expressing NK-cell markers. From that study: In roughly six donors, dominant NKG2C+ clonotypes were about 1.0-7.5% of CD8+ T cells.

The genes are TRBV7-2 and TRBJ2-1; 11 positions match TRBD2. The source of this sequence is a young woman in good health. Input material: PBMCs. DNA for the CDR3: TGTGCCAGCAGGCGAGGGACTAGCGGACAGTTCTTC. This gives the protein CASRRGTSGQFF.